This is a list of T cell receptor beta chains from one sample in a study of neurological immune-mediated disorders. TCRdb reprocessed the 5' RACE reads with MiXCR, giving one entry per CDR3 protein. This table has approximately 48,000 distinct CDR3 sequences, 15% to 20% appearing once. Sequenced input: PBMCs. The receptors stem from a man between 60 and 70 years old in good health. CDR3s leave out the opening cysteine and the closing phenylalanine or tryptophan. A D gene is named only where the DNA matches it firmly.

TRBV20-1	TRBD1	TRBJ1-6	SALGQGGSPLH
TRBV5-1	TRBD2	TRBJ2-1	ASSLWTSGSRNEQF
TRBV5-1	NA	TRBJ2-2	ASSARTSNTGELF
TRBV30	NA	TRBJ2-1	AWSVTDNEQF
TRBV20-1	NA	TRBJ1-6	SARGPGSPLH
TRBV20-1	NA	TRBJ2-2	SARDLKARVSNTGELF
TRBV3-1	NA	TRBJ2-3	ASSQAGGSTDTQY
TRBV3-1	TRBD2	TRBJ2-7	ASSRNGGLGSGRSYEQY
TRBV12-3/TRBV12-4	NA	TRBJ2-5	ASSSRGQGGGTQY
TRBV11-2	TRBD1	TRBJ2-7	ASSRQRTGGTYEQY
TRBV7-9	NA	TRBJ1-6	ASSFGAPNYNSPLH
TRBV18	NA	TRBJ1-4	ASSPSDSLEYNEKLF
TRBV9	TRBD1	TRBJ2-1	ASSVAGTAYNEQF
TRBV27	NA	TRBJ1-3	ASSLRLFSGNTIY
TRBV6-2/TRBV6-3	NA	TRBJ1-1	ASSYGGGGQNTEAF
TRBV6-2/TRBV6-3	TRBD1	TRBJ2-7	ASREQGSYEQY
TRBV20-1	TRBD1	TRBJ2-7	SAPPGQGVYEQY
TRBV5-1	NA	TRBJ1-1	ASSLEVHRNTEAF
TRBV5-1	TRBD1	TRBJ2-3	ASSDGQGLGDTQY
TRBV5-1	NA	TRBJ2-7	ASSLRVGPDEQY
TRBV14	TRBD2	TRBJ2-7	ASSQDLAGVGEQY
TRBV6-2/TRBV6-3	NA	TRBJ2-5	ASSDWGETQY
TRBV3-1	TRBD1	TRBJ2-3	ASSQDQGAGDTQY
TRBV18	TRBD2	TRBJ2-7	ASSPGLAGVDEQY
TRBV7-2	NA	TRBJ2-7	ASSLRIGLGGYEQY
TRBV29-1	TRBD1	TRBJ1-1	SVGGTGQGMNTEAF
TRBV3-1	NA	TRBJ2-7	ASSQVGGEQY